The TCR beta chain under discussion was sequenced for a study of PD-L1 blockade in urothelial cancer. Overall study context: Blood gave a median 141,255 T cells.

Noted time point: pretreatment peripheral blood. Pretreatment and on-treatment blood mononuclear cell samples were taken, totaling between 1 and 8 time points per patient. The repertoire was sequenced with immunoSEQ multiplex PCR; TCRdb's copy has only in-frame clones and lacks some. Among approximately 90,000 clones listed, 90% were seen once. V was cut by 1 base and J by 5 bases, with 8 bases left in between. Germline V CDR1 and CDR2: SGHTA, FQGNSA. The CDR3 has 13 residues. Specimen: PBMCs, collected around atezolizumab (anti-PD-L1) treatment. The chain joins TRBV7-2 to TRBJ2-5; D ambiguous. The sequence came from a man aged 60-69 years with urothelial cancer. The CDR3 nucleotides read TGTGCCAGCAGCTTAGGAGTTGAGGAGACCCAGTACTTC. Translation gives CASSLGVEETQYF. Using reference TRBV7-2 and TRBJ2-5 for the parts outside the CDR3, the full variable domain is GAGVSQSPSNKVTEKGKDVELRCDPISGHTALYWYRQSLGQGLEFLIYFQGNSAPDKSGLPSDRFSAERTGGSVSTLTIQRTQQEDSAVYLCASSLGVEETQYFGPGTRLLVL.